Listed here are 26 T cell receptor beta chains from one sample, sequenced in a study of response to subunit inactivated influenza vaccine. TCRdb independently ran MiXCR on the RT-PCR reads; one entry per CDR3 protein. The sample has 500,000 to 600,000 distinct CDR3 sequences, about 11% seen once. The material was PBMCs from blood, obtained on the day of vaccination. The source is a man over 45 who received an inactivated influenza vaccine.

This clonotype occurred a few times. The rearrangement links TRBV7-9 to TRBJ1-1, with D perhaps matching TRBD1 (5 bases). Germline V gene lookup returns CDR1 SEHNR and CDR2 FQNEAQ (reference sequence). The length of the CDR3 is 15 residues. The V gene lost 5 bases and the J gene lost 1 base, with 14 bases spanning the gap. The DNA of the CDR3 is TGTGCCAGCAGCCCCCACCCAGGGACGAACACTGAAGCTTTCTTT. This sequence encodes CASSPHPGTNTEAFF. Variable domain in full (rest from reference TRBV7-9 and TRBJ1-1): DTGVSQNPRHKITKRGQNVTFRCDPISEHNRLYWYRQTLGQGPEFLTYFQNEAQLEKSRLLSDRFSAERPKGSFSTLEIQRTEQGDSAMYLCASSPHPGTNTEAFFGQGTRLTVV.

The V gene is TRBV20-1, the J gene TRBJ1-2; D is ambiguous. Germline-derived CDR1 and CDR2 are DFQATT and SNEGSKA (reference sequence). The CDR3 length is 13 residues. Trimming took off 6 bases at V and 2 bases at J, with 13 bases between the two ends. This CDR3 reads CSAGGLANYGYTF. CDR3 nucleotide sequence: TGCAGTGCAGGTGGACTGGCCAACTATGGCTACACCTTC.

The CDR3 bases are TGTGCCAGCAGCCTAGGGACTAGCGGTAAAGAGACCCAGTACTTC. Its protein is CASSLGTSGKETQYF. This chain connects TRBV5-5 to TRBJ2-5, with 11 bases fitting TRBD2. The CDR3 is 15 residues long. CDR1 is SGHKS, CDR2 YYEKEE, per germline (reference sequence). Unmatched junction bases numbered 5, after V lost 4 bases and J lost 3 bases.

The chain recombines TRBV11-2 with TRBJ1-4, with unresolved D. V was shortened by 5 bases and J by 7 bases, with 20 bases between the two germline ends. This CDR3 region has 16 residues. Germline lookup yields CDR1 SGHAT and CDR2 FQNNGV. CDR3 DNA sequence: TGTGCCAGCAGCCCCCGCGCGGGAGGGCTCGGTGAAAAACTGTTTTTT. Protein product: CASSPRAGGLGEKLFF.

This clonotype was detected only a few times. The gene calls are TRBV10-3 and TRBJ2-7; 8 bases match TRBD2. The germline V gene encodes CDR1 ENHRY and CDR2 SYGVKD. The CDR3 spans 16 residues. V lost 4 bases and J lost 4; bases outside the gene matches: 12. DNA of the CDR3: TGTGCCATCAGTGCGAGGGAAGCGGGGGACGGGTACGAGCAGTACTTC. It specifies CAISAREAGDGYEQYF.

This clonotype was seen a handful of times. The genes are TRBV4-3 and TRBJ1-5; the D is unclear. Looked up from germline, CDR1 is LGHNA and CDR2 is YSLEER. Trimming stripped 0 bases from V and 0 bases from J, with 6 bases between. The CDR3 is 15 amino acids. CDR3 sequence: CASSQDLYSNQPQHF. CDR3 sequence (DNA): TGCGCCAGCAGCCAAGACCTTTATAGCAATCAGCCCCAGCATTTT.

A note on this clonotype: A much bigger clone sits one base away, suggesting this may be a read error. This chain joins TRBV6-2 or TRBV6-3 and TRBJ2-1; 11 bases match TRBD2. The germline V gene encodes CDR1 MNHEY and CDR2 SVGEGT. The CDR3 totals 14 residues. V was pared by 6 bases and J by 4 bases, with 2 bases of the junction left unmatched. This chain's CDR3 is CASRTSGRYNEQFF. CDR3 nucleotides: TGTGCCAGCAGAACTAGCGGGAGATACAATGAGCAGTTCTTC.

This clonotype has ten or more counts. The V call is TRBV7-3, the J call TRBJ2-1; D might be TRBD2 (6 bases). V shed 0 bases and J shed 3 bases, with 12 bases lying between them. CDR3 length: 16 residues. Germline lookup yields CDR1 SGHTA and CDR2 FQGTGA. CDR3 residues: CASSLTGGTFYNEQFF. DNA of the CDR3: TGTGCCAGCAGCTTAACCGGCGGGACTTTCTACAATGAGCAGTTCTTC.

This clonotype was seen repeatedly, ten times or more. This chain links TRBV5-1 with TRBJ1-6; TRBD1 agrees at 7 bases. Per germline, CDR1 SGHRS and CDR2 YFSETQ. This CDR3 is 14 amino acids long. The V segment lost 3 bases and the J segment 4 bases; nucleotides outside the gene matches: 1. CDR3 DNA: TGCGCCAGCAGCTCGGGACAGTATAATTCACCCCTCCACTTT. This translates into CASSSGQYNSPLHF. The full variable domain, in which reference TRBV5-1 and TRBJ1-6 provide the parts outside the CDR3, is KAGVTQTPRYLIKTRGQQVTLSCSPISGHRSVSWYQQTPGQGLQFLFEYFSETQRNKGNFPGRFSGRQFSNSRSEMNVSTLELGDSALYLCASSSGQYNSPLHFGNGTRLTVT.

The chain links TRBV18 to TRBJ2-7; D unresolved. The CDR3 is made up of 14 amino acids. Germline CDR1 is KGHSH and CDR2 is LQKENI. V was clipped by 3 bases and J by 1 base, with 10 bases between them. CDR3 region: CASSPSVRSYEQYF. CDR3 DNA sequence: TGTGCCAGCTCACCCTCGGTCAGATCCTACGAGCAGTACTTC.

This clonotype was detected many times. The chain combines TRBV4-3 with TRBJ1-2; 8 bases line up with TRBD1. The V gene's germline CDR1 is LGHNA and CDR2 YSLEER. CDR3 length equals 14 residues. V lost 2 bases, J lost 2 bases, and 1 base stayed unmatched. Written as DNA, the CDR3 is TGCGCCAGCAGCCAATGGACAGGGAACTATGGCTACACCTTC. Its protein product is CASSQWTGNYGYTF.

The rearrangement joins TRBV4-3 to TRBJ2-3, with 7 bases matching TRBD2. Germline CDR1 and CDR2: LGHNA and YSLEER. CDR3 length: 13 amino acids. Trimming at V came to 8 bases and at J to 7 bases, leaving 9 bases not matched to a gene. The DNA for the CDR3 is TGCGCCAGCGCACTAGCGAGGGAATATACGCAGTATTTT. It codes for CASALAREYTQYF.

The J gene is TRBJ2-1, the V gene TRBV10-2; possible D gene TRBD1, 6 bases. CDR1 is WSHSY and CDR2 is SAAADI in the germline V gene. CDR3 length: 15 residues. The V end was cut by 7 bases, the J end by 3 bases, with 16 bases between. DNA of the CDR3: TGCGCCAGCAAGGGGGAGTTCTCGTACTACAATGAGCAGTTCTTC. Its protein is CASKGEFSYYNEQFF.

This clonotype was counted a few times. CDR3 DNA: TGCAGCGTTGAAGATTTAACCGGGACGGATACGCAGTATTTT. Protein product: CSVEDLTGTDTQYF. The chain combines TRBV29-1 with TRBJ2-3, with D perhaps being TRBD1 or TRBD2 (5 bases each). The CDR3 consists of 14 residues. V was shortened by 0 bases and J by 6 bases, with 13 bases between the two germline ends. The germline CDR1 and CDR2 sequences are SQVTM and ANQGSEA.

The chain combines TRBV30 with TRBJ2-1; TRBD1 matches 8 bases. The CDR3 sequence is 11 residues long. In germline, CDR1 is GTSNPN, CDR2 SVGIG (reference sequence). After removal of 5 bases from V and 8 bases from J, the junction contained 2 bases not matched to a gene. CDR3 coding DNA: TGTGCCTGGGGACAGGGATATGAGCAGTTCTTC. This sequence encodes CAWGQGYEQFF.

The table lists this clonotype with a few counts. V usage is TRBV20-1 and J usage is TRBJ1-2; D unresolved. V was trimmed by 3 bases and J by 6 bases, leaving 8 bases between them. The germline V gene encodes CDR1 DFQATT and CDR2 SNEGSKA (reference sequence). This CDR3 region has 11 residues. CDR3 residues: CSASRTNGYTF. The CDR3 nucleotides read TGCAGTGCTAGTCGGACGAATGGCTACACCTTC.

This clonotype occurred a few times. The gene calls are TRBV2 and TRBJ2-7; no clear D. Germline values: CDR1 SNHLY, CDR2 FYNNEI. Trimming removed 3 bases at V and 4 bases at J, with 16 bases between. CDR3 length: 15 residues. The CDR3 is CASSDSGPSPYEQYF. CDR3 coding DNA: TGTGCCAGCAGTGACTCGGGCCCCAGCCCTTACGAGCAGTACTTC.

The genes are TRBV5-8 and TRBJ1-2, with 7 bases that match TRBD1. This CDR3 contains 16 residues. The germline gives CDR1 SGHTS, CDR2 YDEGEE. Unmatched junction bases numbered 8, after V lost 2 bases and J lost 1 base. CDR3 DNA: TGTGCCAGCAGCTTCGCCGGGACAGCTCGTAACTATGGCTACACCTTC. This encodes CASSFAGTARNYGYTF.

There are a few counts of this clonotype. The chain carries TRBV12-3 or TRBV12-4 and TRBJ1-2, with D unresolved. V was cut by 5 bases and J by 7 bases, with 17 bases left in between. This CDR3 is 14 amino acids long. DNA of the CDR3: TGTGCCAGCAGTCCCAGGATAGTGGAGGGTGGCTACACCTTC. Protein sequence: CASSPRIVEGGYTF.

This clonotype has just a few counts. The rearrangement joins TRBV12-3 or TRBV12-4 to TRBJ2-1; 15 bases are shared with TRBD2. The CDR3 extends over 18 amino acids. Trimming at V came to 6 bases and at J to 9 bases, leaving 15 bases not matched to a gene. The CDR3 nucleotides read TGTGCCAGCAGCGGACTAGCGGGAGGGCCCTCTTATTCTGGTGAGCAGTTCTTC. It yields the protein CASSGLAGGPSYSGEQFF.

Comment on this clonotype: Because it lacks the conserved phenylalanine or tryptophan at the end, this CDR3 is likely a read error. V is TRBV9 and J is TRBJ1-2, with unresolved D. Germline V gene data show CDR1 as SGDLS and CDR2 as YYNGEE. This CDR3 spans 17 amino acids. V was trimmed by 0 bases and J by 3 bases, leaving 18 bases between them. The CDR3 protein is CASSVVGIRMRHYGYTY. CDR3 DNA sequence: TGTGCCAGCAGCGTAGTGGGGATTCGGATGCGACACTATGGCTACACCTAC.

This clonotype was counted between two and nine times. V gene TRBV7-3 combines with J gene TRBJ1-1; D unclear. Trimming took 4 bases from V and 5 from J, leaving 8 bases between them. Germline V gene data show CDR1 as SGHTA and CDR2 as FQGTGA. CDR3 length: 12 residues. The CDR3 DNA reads TGTGCCAGCAGCTCTGAATCGACTGAAGCTTTCTTT. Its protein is CASSSESTEAFF.

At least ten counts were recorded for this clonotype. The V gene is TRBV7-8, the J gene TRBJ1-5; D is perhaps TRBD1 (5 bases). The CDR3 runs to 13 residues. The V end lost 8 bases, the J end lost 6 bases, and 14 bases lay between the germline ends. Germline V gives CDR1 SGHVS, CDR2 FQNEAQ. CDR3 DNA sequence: TGTGCCAGCGCCCTCGGGGGGGTTCAGCCCCAGCATTTT. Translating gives CASALGGVQPQHF.

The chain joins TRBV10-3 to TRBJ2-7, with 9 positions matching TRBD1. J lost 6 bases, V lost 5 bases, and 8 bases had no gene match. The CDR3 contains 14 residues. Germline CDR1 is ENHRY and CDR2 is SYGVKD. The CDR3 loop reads CAISRDREDSEQYF. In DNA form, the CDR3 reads TGTGCCATCAGTAGGGACAGGGAAGATTCCGAGCAGTACTTC.

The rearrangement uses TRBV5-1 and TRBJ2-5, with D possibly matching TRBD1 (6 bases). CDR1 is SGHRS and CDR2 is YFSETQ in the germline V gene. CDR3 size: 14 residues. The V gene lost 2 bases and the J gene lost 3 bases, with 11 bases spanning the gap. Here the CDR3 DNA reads TGCGCCAGCAGCTTTGCAGGGGACAAAGAGACCCAGTACTTC. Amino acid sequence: CASSFAGDKETQYF.

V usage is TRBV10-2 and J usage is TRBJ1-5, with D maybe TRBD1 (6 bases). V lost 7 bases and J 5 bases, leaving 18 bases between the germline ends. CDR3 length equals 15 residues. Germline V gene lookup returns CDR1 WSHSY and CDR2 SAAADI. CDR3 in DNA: TGCGCCAGCAACCCCGGGGGGGCGCCTTATCAGCCCCAGCATTTT. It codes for CASNPGGAPYQPQHF.